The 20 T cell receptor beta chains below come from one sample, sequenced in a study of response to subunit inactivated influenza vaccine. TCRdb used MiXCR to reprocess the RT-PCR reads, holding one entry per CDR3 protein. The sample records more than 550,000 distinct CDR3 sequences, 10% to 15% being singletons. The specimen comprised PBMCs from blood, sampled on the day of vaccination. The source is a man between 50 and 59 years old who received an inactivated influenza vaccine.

CDR3 amino acids: CASTTGGSEADTQYF. The CDR3 DNA is TGCGCCAGCACCACGGGGGGGAGTGAGGCAGATACGCAGTATTTT. The chain has TRBV5-1 and TRBJ2-3, with TRBD2 matching over 8 bases. The CDR3 totals 15 residues. Looked up from germline, CDR1 is SGHRS and CDR2 is YFSETQ. J gave up 4 bases and V 6 bases, and 10 bases lay outside the gene matches.

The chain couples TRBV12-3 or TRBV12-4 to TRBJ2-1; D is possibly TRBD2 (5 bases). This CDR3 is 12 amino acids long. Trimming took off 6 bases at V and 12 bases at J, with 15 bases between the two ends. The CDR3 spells CASRLWGRGQFF. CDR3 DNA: TGTGCCAGCAGACTCTGGGGTCGGGGGCAGTTCTTC.

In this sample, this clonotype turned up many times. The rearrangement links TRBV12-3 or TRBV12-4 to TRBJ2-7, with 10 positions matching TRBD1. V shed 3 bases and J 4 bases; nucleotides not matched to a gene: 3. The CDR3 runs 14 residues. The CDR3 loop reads CASSFRDRGYEQYF. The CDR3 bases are TGTGCCAGCAGTTTTCGGGACAGGGGTTACGAGCAGTACTTC.

The CDR3, as DNA: TGTGCCAGCAGCCAACACTACAACCAAGAGACCCAGTACTTC. Residues: CASSQHYNQETQYF. The chain joins TRBV14 to TRBJ2-5; D gene ambiguous. V lost 2 bases, J lost 0 bases, and 7 bases lay in between. This CDR3 is built from 14 residues. CDR1 and CDR2 from the germline V gene are SGHDN and FVKESK. Combining the CDR3 with reference TRBV14 and TRBJ2-5 gives the whole variable domain EAGVTQFPSHSVIEKGQTVTLRCDPISGHDNLYWYRRVMGKEIKFLLHFVKESKQDESGMPNNRFLAERTGGTYSTLKVQPAELEDSGVYFCASSQHYNQETQYFGPGTRLLVL.

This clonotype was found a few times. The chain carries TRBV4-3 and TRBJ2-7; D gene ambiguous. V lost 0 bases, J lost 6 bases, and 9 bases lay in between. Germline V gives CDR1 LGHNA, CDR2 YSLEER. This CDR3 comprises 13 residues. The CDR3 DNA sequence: TGCGCCAGCAGCCAAGAACTCCTATCCGAGCAGTACTTC. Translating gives CASSQELLSEQYF.

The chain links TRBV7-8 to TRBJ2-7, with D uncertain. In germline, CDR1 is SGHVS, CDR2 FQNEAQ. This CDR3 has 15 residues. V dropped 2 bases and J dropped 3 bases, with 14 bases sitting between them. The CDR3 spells CASSLTMGAVYEQYF. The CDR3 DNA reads TGTGCCAGCAGCTTAACCATGGGCGCGGTCTACGAGCAGTACTTC. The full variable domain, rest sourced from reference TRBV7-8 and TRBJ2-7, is GAGVSQSPRYKVAKRGQDVALRCDPISGHVSLFWYQQALGQGPEFLTYFQNEAQLDKSGLPSDRFFAERPEGSVSTLKIQRTQQEDSAVYLCASSLTMGAVYEQYFGPGTRLTVT.

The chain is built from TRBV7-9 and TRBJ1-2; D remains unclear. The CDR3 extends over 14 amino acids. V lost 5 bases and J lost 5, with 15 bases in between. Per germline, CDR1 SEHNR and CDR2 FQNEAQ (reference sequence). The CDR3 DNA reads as TGTGCCAGCAGCCCGGTGGGGAAGCGGTATGGCTACACCTTC. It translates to CASSPVGKRYGYTF.

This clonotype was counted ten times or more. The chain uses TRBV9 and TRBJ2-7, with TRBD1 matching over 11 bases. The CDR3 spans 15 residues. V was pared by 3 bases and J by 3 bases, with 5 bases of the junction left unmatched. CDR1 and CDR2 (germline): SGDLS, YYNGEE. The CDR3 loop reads CASSEGDRGVYEQYF. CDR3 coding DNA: TGTGCCAGCAGCGAAGGGGACAGGGGGGTCTACGAGCAGTACTTC.

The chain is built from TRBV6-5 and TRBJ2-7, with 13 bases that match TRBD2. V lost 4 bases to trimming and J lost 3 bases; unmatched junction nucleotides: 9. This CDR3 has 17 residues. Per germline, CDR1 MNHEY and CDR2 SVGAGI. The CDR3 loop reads CASSSLAGGLIVYEQYF. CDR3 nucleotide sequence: TGTGCCAGCAGTTCACTAGCGGGGGGGCTTATTGTCTACGAGCAGTACTTC.

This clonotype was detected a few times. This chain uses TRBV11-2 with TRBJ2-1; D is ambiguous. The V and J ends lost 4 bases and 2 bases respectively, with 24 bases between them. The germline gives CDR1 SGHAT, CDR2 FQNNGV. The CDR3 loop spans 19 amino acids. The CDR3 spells CASSYRFSLSVAPYNEQFF. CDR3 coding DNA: TGTGCCAGCAGCTACAGATTTTCACTATCGGTCGCCCCCTACAATGAGCAGTTCTTC.

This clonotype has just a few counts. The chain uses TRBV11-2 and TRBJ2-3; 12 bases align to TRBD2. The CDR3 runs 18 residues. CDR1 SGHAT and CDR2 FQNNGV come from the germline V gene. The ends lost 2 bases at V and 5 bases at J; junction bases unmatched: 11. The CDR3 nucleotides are TGTGCCAGCAGCTTAACTTGGACTAGCGGGATCAGTGGAGATACGCAGTATTTT. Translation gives CASSLTWTSGISGDTQYF.

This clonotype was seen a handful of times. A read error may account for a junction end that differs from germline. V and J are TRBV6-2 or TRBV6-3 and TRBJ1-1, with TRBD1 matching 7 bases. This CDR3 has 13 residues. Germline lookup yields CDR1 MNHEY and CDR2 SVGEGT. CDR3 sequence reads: CASTYRQGTEAFF. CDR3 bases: TGTGCCAGCACTTACCGACAGGGTACTGAAGCTTTCTTT.

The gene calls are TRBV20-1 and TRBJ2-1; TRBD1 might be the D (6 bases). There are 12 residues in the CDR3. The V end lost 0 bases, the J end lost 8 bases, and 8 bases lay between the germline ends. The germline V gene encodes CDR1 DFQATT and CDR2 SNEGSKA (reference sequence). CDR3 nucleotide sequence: TGCAGTGCTAGAGATCAGGGGTATGAGCAGTTCTTC. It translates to CSARDQGYEQFF.

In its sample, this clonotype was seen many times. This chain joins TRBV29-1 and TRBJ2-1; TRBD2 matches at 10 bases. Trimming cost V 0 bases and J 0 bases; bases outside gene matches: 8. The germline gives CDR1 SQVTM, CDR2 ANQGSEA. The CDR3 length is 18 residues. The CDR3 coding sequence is TGCAGCGTTGAAGAAGGGGGACTAGCGATTCGCTCCTACAATGAGCAGTTCTTC. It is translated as CSVEEGGLAIRSYNEQFF.

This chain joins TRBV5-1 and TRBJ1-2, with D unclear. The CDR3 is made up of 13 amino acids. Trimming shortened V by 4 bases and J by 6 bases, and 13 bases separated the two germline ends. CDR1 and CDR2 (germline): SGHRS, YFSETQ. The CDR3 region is CASSPERVDGYTF. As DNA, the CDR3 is TGCGCCAGCAGCCCGGAGAGGGTTGATGGCTACACCTTC.

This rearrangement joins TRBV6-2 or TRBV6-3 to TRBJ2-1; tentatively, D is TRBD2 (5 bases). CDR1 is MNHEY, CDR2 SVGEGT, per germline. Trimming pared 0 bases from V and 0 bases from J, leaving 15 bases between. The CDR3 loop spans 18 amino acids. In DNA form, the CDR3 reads TGTGCCAGCAGTTACTCGAGTGTCGGAGGAAGCTCCTACAATGAGCAGTTCTTC. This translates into CASSYSSVGGSSYNEQFF.

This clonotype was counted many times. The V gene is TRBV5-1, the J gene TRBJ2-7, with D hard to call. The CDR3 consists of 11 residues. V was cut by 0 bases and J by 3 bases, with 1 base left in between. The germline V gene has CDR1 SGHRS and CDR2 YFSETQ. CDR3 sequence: CASSLDYEQYF. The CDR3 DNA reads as TGCGCCAGCAGCTTGGACTACGAGCAGTACTTC.

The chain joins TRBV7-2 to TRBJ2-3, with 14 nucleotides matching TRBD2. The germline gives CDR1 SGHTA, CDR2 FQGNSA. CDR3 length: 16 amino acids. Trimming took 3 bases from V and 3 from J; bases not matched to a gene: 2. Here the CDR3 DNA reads TGTGCCAGCAGCTTCGGGACTAGCGGGGGAACAGATACGCAGTATTTT. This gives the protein CASSFGTSGGTDTQYF.

The CDR3 nucleotides are TGTGCCAGCAGTTACGAGCTAGCGTTTAGCACAGATACGCAGTATTTT. As protein: CASSYELAFSTDTQYF. The J gene is TRBJ2-3, the V gene TRBV6-2 or TRBV6-3; D possibly corresponds to TRBD2 (6 bases). The V and J ends lost 2 bases and 0 bases respectively, with 12 bases between them. The CDR3 is 16 amino acids. Germline values: CDR1 MNHEY, CDR2 SVGEGT.

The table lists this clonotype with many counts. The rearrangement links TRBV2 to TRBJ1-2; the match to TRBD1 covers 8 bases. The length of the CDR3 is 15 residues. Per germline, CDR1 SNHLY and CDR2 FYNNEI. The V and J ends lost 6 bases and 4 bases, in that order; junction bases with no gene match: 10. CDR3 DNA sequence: TGTGCCAGCAGGAGCGGGACAGGAGCCTTCTATGGCTACACCTTC. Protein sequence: CASRSGTGAFYGYTF.